This is a list of T cell receptor beta chains from one sample in a study of control samples from healthy donors and cancer patients. Libraries were prepared by immunoSEQ multiplex PCR; TCRdb keeps only in-frame clonotypes and omits some of them. The sample shows about 78,000 clones, approximately 88% of them seen only once. The specimen was blood. Receptors were obtained from a woman aged 55-69 years in good health. Each CDR3 is given with its conserved first and last residue. D genes are given only for firm matches. A clone size is listed for some rows: how often the clone was seen (once, few, many), or a class if it is expanded.

J | D | size | V | CDR3 | DNA
TRBJ2-4 | . | . | TRBV7-2 | CASSSGVQNIQYF | TGTGCCAGCAGCTCAGGGGTGCAAAACATTCAGTACTTC
TRBJ2-7 | TRBD2 | . | TRBV28 | CASRSAGGTSYEQYF | TGTGCCAGCAGATCAGCGGGGGGAACCTCCTACGAGCAGTACTTC
TRBJ2-5 | . | . | TRBV2 | CASSERETQYF | TGTGCCAGCAGTGAAAGAGAGACCCAGTACTTC
TRBJ2-3 | TRBD2 | once | TRBV27 | CARPSGLAGCTDTQYF | TGTGCCAGACCCTCCGGACTAGCGGGCTGCACAGATACGCAGTATTTT
TRBJ2-2 | TRBD1 | . | TRBV10-3 | CAISQGQANTGELFF | TGTGCCATCAGTCAGGGACAGGCGAACACCGGGGAGCTGTTTTTT
TRBJ2-7 | . | . | TRBV28 | CASSLGTAREQYF | TGTGCCAGCAGTTTGGGAACAGCGCGGGAGCAGTACTTC
TRBJ2-1 | TRBD2 | . | TRBV9 | CASSPWTSGGPPGEQFF | TGTGCCAGCAGCCCATGGACTAGCGGGGGGCCCCCGGGTGAGCAGTTCTTC
TRBJ2-7 | TRBD2 | few | TRBV5-5 | CASSRLAGEYEQYF | TGTGCCAGCAGCCGCCTGGCGGGGGAGTACGAGCAGTACTTC
TRBJ2-2 | . | . | TRBV7-3 | CASSLNFNTGELFF | TGTGCCAGCAGCTTAAATTTTAATACCGGGGAGCTGTTTTTT
TRBJ2-3 | TRBD2 | . | TRBV19 | CASSKAGESPDTQYF | TGTGCCAGTAGTAAGGCGGGAGAATCCCCAGATACGCAGTATTTT
TRBJ2-3 | . | . | TRBV3-1/TRBV3-2 | CASSTITDTQYF | TGTGCCAGCAGTACGATCACAGATACGCAGTATTTT
TRBJ2-1 | . | . | TRBV6-6 | CASSPESGELRNEQFF | TGTGCCAGCAGTCCTGAGAGCGGAGAGTTGAGGAATGAGCAGTTCTTC
TRBJ2-1 | . | . | TRBV6-5 | CASSYGKASYNEQFF | TGTGCCAGCAGTTACGGCAAGGCATCCTACAATGAGCAGTTCTTC
TRBJ2-5 | TRBD2 | . | TRBV7-2 | CASRDGLARETQYF | TGTGCCAGCAGAGATGGACTAGCCCGTGAGACCCAGTACTTC
TRBJ2-7 | TRBD2 | . | TRBV2 | CASSLLAGGRGEQYF | TGTGCCAGCAGCCTTCTAGCGGGAGGCCGAGGCGAGCAGTACTTC
TRBJ2-7 | . | . | TRBV9 | CASSVGETGVYEQYF | TGTGCCAGCAGCGTAGGCGAGACGGGAGTTTACGAGCAGTACTTC
TRBJ1-5 | . | . | TRBV3-1/TRBV3-2 | CASSQGRAGNQPQHF | TGTGCCAGCAGCCAAGGCAGGGCGGGCAATCAGCCCCAGCATTTT
TRBJ2-7 | . | . | TRBV6-5 | CASSYKRVSYEQYF | TGTGCCAGCAGTTATAAGCGCGTATCCTACGAGCAGTACTTC
TRBJ1-5 | . | . | TRBV11-2 | CASSFNSDSNQPQHF | TGTGCCAGCAGCTTTAACAGTGATAGCAATCAGCCCCAGCATTTT
TRBJ2-4 | TRBD2 | . | TRBV13 | CASSPSTSGVLGNIQYF | TGTGCCAGCAGCCCCTCAACTAGCGGGGTCCTAGGTAACATTCAGTACTTC